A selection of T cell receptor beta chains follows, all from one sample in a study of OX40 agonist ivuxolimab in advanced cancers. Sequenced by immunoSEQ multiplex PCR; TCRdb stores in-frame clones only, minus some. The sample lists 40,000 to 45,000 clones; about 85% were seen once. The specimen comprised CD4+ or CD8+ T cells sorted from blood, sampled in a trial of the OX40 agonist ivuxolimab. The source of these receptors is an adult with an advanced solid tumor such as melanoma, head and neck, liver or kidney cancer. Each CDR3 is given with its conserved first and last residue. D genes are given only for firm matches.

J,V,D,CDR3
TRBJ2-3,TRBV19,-,CASRTRTDTQYF
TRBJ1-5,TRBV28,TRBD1,CASSAQGERRPQHF
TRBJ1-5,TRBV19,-,CASTPDGYSNQPQHF
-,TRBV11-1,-,CASSLQSDRIYYEQYF
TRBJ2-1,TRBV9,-,CASSGGGYYNEQFF
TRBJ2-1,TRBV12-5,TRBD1,CASGPQGYNEQFF
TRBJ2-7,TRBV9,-,CASSVAGDNYEQYF
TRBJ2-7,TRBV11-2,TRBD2,CASSDSGRVSYEQYF
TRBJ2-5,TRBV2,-,CASSEPEKETQYF
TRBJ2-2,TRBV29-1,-,CSGSRTGELFF
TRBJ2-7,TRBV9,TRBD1,CASSVGTGAYEQYF
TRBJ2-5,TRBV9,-,CASGTLAKQETQYF
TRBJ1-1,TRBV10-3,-,CAIRGVGIAEAFF
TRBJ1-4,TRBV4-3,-,CASSPEGSSREKLFF